This TCR beta chain is drawn from a study of T cell changes during pregnancy in multiple sclerosis. Germline V CDR1 and CDR2: SGHVS, FQNEAQ. CDR3 length: 15 residues. J was trimmed by 2 bases and V by 8 bases; bases with no gene match: 8. Clones were sequenced by immunoSEQ multiplex PCR, and TCRdb holds only the in-frame ones, with some missing. The sample contains around 92,000 clones, roughly 93% of which appear only once. This chain uses TRBV7-8 with TRBJ2-1; 8 bases fit TRBD1. The clonotype comes from a female donor with multiple sclerosis, enrolled in a pregnancy study. The sequencing here drew on peripheral blood, taken in the third trimester of pregnancy. CDR3 amino acids: CASHPWDRTYNEQFF. The CDR3 coding sequence is TGTGCCAGCCACCCGTGGGACAGGACCTACAATGAGCAGTTCTTC.